The 32 T cell receptor beta chains given below trace back to one sample, sequenced in a study of shared clonotypes between healthy human individuals. The protocol was immunoSEQ multiplex PCR, while the TCRdb copy is restricted to in-frame clones and leaves out a portion. The repertoire holds over 950,000 clones, with around three quarters as singletons. The source material was memory CD4+ T cells from PBMCs. Subset denoted: CD45RA-negative fraction. These receptors were taken from a man younger than 35 in good health. Some clones in this sample may be carry-over from other donors' samples.

The chain uses TRBV5-6 and TRBJ1-3; D gene ambiguous. Germline assignment: CDR1 SGHDT and CDR2 YYEEEE. The CDR3 loop spans 16 amino acids. Deletions cut 1 base from V and 0 bases from J, with 11 bases between. The DNA of the CDR3 is TGTGCCAGCAGCTTGACAGAAACGAACTCTGGAAACACCATATATTTT. It is translated as CASSLTETNSGNTIYF.

The V call is TRBV5-1, the J call TRBJ1-1; no clear D gene. This CDR3 contains 12 residues. From germline, CDR1 is SGHRS and CDR2 YFSETQ. V gave up 5 bases and J gave up 7 bases, with 12 bases separating them. CDR3 residues: CASSGRQDEAFF. The CDR3 DNA follows: TGCGCCAGCAGTGGGCGTCAGGATGAAGCTTTCTTT.

The chain recombines TRBV19 with TRBJ2-4; 7 positions agree with TRBD1. Unmatched junction bases numbered 12, after V lost 4 bases and J lost 3 bases. The length of the CDR3 is 17 residues. CDR1 and CDR2 (germline): LNHDA, SQIVND (reference sequence). The CDR3 protein is CASSSPPTGDRKNIQYF. The CDR3 DNA reads TGTGCCAGTAGTAGCCCTCCTACAGGGGACCGCAAAAACATTCAGTACTTC.

The chain carries TRBV6-1 and TRBJ2-2; no firm D call. Trimming took off 7 bases at V and 6 bases at J, with 12 bases between the two ends. The CDR3 covers 13 residues. Germline values: CDR1 MNHNS, CDR2 SASEGT. The CDR3 protein is CASISRSPGELFF. The CDR3 region has the DNA TGTGCCAGCATCTCCCGCTCGCCCGGGGAGCTGTTTTTT.

There are a few counts of this clone. The germline gene is not matched at one end of the junction; a read error may be the cause. The sample carries other DNA sequences with the same CDR3. CDR3 DNA sequence: TGTGCCACAGTTTGGCGAGATATTTCGGTCTTC. Its protein is CATVWRDISVF. The gene calls are TRBV2 and TRBJ2-1; unclear D gene. Germline CDR1 reads SNHLY; CDR2 reads FYNNEI. The CDR3 is 11 amino acids.

The J gene is TRBJ1-6, the V gene TRBV5-1; 7 positions match TRBD1. V dropped 0 bases and J dropped 8; count of bases not matched to a gene: 8. CDR1 is SGHRS and CDR2 is YFSETQ in the germline V gene. The CDR3 spans 16 residues. CDR3 sequence reads: CASSLVSGTVHSPLHF. The CDR3 coding sequence is TGCGCCAGCAGCTTGGTTTCTGGGACAGTACATTCACCCCTCCACTTT.

The V call is TRBV27, the J call TRBJ1-5; maybe TRBD1 (5 bases). In germline, CDR1 is MNHEY, CDR2 SMNVEV (reference sequence). Trimming took off 0 bases at V and 1 base at J, with 7 bases between the two ends. There are 15 residues in the CDR3. The CDR3 DNA follows: TGTGCCAGCAGTTTATCCGGGGACAGCAATCAGCCCCAGCATTTT. Encoded protein: CASSLSGDSNQPQHF.

Details on this clone: The junction and the germline gene differ at one end; a read error may be behind it. CDR3 coding DNA: TGTGCCGGCAGCTTAGCGCGGGGAGCTAGCGGGACGTACCAAGAGACCCAGTACTTC. Its translation is CAGSLARGASGTYQETQYF. The gene calls are TRBV7-7 and TRBJ2-5, with 9 bases identical to TRBD2. The CDR3 runs to 19 residues. Germline CDR1 is SSHAT and CDR2 is FNYEAQ (reference sequence).

V gene TRBV6-5 combines with J gene TRBJ2-3; D perhaps matches TRBD2 (6 bases). Trimming took off 2 bases at V and 1 base at J, with 10 bases between the two ends. This CDR3 has 15 residues. Germline lookup yields CDR1 MNHEY and CDR2 SVGAGI. CDR3 region: CASSYGWGGTDTQYF. In nucleotides, the CDR3 is TGTGCCAGCAGTTACGGATGGGGGGGCACAGATACGCAGTATTTT.

This clone occurred many times. The same CDR3 can be traced to other DNA sequences in this sample. The chain links TRBV7-2 to TRBJ1-4, with 7 bases aligning to TRBD1. Per germline, CDR1 SGHTA and CDR2 FQGNSA. The CDR3 is 15 amino acids. V trimming: 6 bases; J trimming: 5 bases; junction bases outside the gene matches: 9. The CDR3 loop is CASRLRSGGNEKLFF. CDR3 DNA: TGTGCCAGCAGGTTACGTTCAGGGGGGAATGAAAAACTGTTTTTT.

In its sample, this clone was seen many times. The CDR3 region is CAWSPLSGRGTGELFF. The CDR3, as DNA: TGTGCCTGGAGCCCTCTTAGCGGGAGGGGGACCGGGGAGCTGTTTTTT. The chain joins TRBV30 to TRBJ2-2, with 11 nucleotides matching TRBD2. This CDR3 has 16 residues. The germline CDR1 and CDR2 sequences are GTSNPN and SVGIG (reference sequence). V shed 3 bases and J 5 bases; nucleotides not matched to a gene: 8.

This chain links TRBV5-1 with TRBJ2-7, with TRBD2 as a possible D gene (6 bases). V was cut by 2 bases and J by 5 bases, with 14 bases left in between. CDR1 is SGHRS and CDR2 is YFSETQ in the germline V gene. The CDR3 length is 14 residues. The CDR3 sequence: CASSLTGLFNEQYF. As DNA, the CDR3 is TGCGCCAGCAGCTTAACGGGACTTTTCAACGAGCAGTACTTC.

The J gene is TRBJ2-7, the V gene TRBV9, with 7 positions matching TRBD2. The CDR3 sequence is 14 residues long. V shed 3 bases and J 0 bases; nucleotides not matched to a gene: 3. Germline loops: CDR1 SGDLS, CDR2 YYNGEE. The CDR3 DNA is TGTGCCAGCAGCGGTAGCGGGCACTCCTACGAGCAGTACTTC. Translating gives CASSGSGHSYEQYF.

The chain uses TRBV27 and TRBJ1-5; D not certain. CDR1 is MNHEY, CDR2 SMNVEV, per germline (reference sequence). The CDR3 runs 15 residues. Trimming pared 6 bases from V and 2 bases from J, leaving 14 bases between. The CDR3 reads CASSDDFGGNQPQHF. CDR3 DNA: TGTGCCAGCAGCGACGACTTCGGCGGCAATCAGCCCCAGCATTTT.

This clone was counted a single time. Written as DNA, the CDR3 is TGCGCCAGCAGCTTTACGTTCGCAGGGACCTCCTACGAGCAGTACTTC. Encoded protein: CASSFTFAGTSYEQYF. V and J are TRBV5-1 and TRBJ2-7; perhaps D is TRBD1 or TRBD2 (5 bases each). Germline V gives CDR1 SGHRS, CDR2 YFSETQ. CDR3 length: 16 amino acids. V gave up 2 bases and J gave up 0 bases, with 15 bases separating them.

This chain joins TRBV5-1 and TRBJ2-5; 9 bases are a match to TRBD1. The V gene end was trimmed by 4 bases and the J gene end by 5 bases; junction bases not matched to a gene: 12. The germline CDR1 and CDR2 sequences are SGHRS and YFSETQ. CDR3 length: 16 amino acids. Here the CDR3 reads CASSPWTGAIQETQYF. The CDR3 DNA is TGCGCCAGCAGCCCCTGGACAGGGGCCATCCAGGAGACCCAGTACTTC.

The V and J genes are TRBV2 and TRBJ2-3; 12 nucleotides line up with TRBD2. CDR3 length: 16 amino acids. The V gene end was trimmed by 4 bases and the J gene end by 4 bases; junction bases not matched to a gene: 6. CDR1 and CDR2 from the germline V gene are SNHLY and FYNNEI. The DNA of the CDR3 is TGTGCCAGCAGTGGATCTAGCGGGAGGGCCGCAGATACGCAGTATTTT. Translated: CASSGSSGRAADTQYF.

This rearrangement joins TRBV28 to TRBJ1-2; no definite D call. This CDR3 is 13 amino acids long. Germline V gives CDR1 MDHEN, CDR2 SYDVKM. The V gene lost 6 bases and the J gene lost 2 bases, with 10 bases spanning the gap. The DNA of the CDR3 is TGTGCCAGCAGAAGGAGACAAAACTATGGCTACACCTTC. This translates into CASRRRQNYGYTF.

This sequence joins TRBV30 and TRBJ1-2, with D perhaps TRBD1 (6 bases). Per germline, CDR1 GTSNPN and CDR2 SVGIG (reference sequence). The CDR3 is made up of 12 amino acids. Trimming left V 8 bases short and J 4 bases short, with 14 bases between. CDR3 in DNA: TGTGCCACCCGGGGGCTTCGCTATGGCTACACCTTC. Its translation: CATRGLRYGYTF. Complete variable domain (other parts from reference TRBV30 and TRBJ1-2): SQTIHQWPATLVQPVGSPLSLECTVEGTSNPNLYWYRQAAGRGLQLLFYSVGIGQISSEVPQNLSASRPQDRQFILSSKKLLLSDSGFYLCATRGLRYGYTFGSGTRLTVV.

This clone was picked up many times. This chain links TRBV5-1 with TRBJ2-7; TRBD1 might be the D (5 bases). The ends were cut back, 0 bases at V and 2 bases at J, with 9 bases in the middle. In germline, CDR1 is SGHRS, CDR2 YFSETQ. The CDR3 is 14 amino acids. CDR3 amino acids: CASSLDRITYEQYF. DNA of the CDR3: TGCGCCAGCAGCTTGGACAGGATCACCTACGAGCAGTACTTC.

The CDR3, as DNA: TGTGCCAGCAGCTCCCCCGGGACAGGTCATGAAAAACTGTTTTTT. Translated, it gives CASSSPGTGHEKLFF. The chain carries TRBV5-6 and TRBJ1-4; 8 bases align to TRBD1. The junction had 7 bases not matched to a gene; V was cut back by 3 bases and J by 6 bases. The CDR3 sequence is 15 residues long. The germline V gene encodes CDR1 SGHDT and CDR2 YYEEEE.

This clone has more than one count but fewer than ten. This chain joins TRBV11-3 and TRBJ2-1, with D unresolved. There are 13 residues in the CDR3. Germline-derived CDR1 and CDR2 are SGHNT and YENEEA. Between the trimmed V and J ends, which lost 1 base and 2 bases, there was a span of 3 bases. The CDR3 nucleotides are TGTGCCAGCAGCTTAGGTGCCTACAATGAGCAGTTCTTC. Its protein product is CASSLGAYNEQFF.

The chain recombines TRBV10-3 with TRBJ2-1, with D hard to call. CDR1 and CDR2 (germline): ENHRY, SYGVKD. V was cut by 3 bases and J by 0 bases, with 9 bases left in between. This CDR3 is 15 amino acids long. The CDR3 here is CAISERVSSYNEQFF. For the CDR3, the DNA is TGTGCCATCAGTGAAAGAGTTAGCTCCTACAATGAGCAGTTCTTC.

The gene calls are TRBV28 and TRBJ2-5, with D perhaps given as TRBD1 or TRBD2 (5 bases each). The V and J ends lost 6 bases and 5 bases respectively, with 13 bases between them. CDR3 length: 13 residues. Germline V gene sequence: CDR1 MDHEN, CDR2 SYDVKM. The CDR3 DNA reads as TGTGCCAGCAGGGGGGTCGGGATTGAGACCCAGTACTTC. Protein: CASRGVGIETQYF. Complete variable domain (other parts from reference TRBV28 and TRBJ2-5): DVKVTQSSRYLVKRTGEKVFLECVQDMDHENMFWYRQDPGLGLRLIYFSYDVKMKEKGDIPEGYSVSREKKERFSLILESASTNQTSMYLCASRGVGIETQYFGPGTRLLVL.

The rearrangement uses TRBV11-3 and TRBJ2-7; 10 bases line up with TRBD2. V lost 1 base and J lost 7; bases outside the gene matches: 10. Per the germline V gene, CDR1 is SGHNT and CDR2 is YENEEA. This CDR3 is built from 16 residues. CDR3: CASSLGGLAGEAEQYF. As DNA, the CDR3 is TGTGCCAGCAGCTTAGGAGGGCTAGCGGGGGAGGCGGAGCAGTACTTC.

This rearrangement joins TRBV7-2 to TRBJ1-3; D gene ambiguous. Germline V gene lookup returns CDR1 SGHTA and CDR2 FQGNSA. CDR3 size: 15 residues. The germline V and J ends were trimmed by 6 bases and 4 bases, with 16 bases remaining between them. The CDR3 spells CASRPPVLSGNTIYF. DNA of the CDR3: TGTGCCAGCAGGCCCCCCGTGCTCTCAGGAAACACCATATATTTT.

The chain uses TRBV5-1 and TRBJ2-3; 11 bases are shared with TRBD2. The CDR3 length is 16 residues. CDR1 is SGHRS and CDR2 is YFSETQ in the germline V gene. V was clipped by 0 bases and J by 4 bases; unmatched bases: 4. The CDR3 DNA reads as TGCGCCAGCAGCTTGGGACTAGCGGGAAGGTCAGATACGCAGTATTTT. Its translation is CASSLGLAGRSDTQYF.

The CDR3 coding sequence is TGTGCCAGCTCACCACGGCACGACACCGGGGAGCTGTTTTTT. This sequence encodes CASSPRHDTGELFF. The rearrangement links TRBV18 to TRBJ2-2; unclear D gene. The CDR3 sequence is 14 residues long. The V and J ends lost 1 base and 3 bases respectively, with 6 bases between them. Germline V gene lookup returns CDR1 KGHSH and CDR2 LQKENI.

The V gene is TRBV2, the J gene TRBJ2-6; D gene uncertain. Germline lookup yields CDR1 SNHLY and CDR2 FYNNEI. The CDR3 has 11 residues. V was clipped by 1 base and J by 9 bases, with 1 base between them. CDR3 nucleotides: TGTGCCAGCAGTGAAGTCAACGTCCTGACTTTC. This sequence encodes CASSEVNVLTF.

This clone was detected only once. This may come from a read error, since a much larger clone is one base off. Different DNA sequences within this sample yield the same CDR3. The chain carries TRBV30 and TRBJ2-5; D is undetermined. Trimming took off 1 base at V and 2 bases at J, with 8 bases between the two ends. Germline-derived CDR1 and CDR2 are GTSNPN and SVGIG (reference sequence). The CDR3 is made up of 13 amino acids. The CDR3 loop is CAWSGASQETQYF. As DNA, the CDR3 is TGTGCCTGGAGTGGAGCTAGTCAAGAGACCCAGTACTTC.

This clone was detected only once. The chain joins TRBV5-1 to TRBJ1-4; perhaps TRBD1 as D (6 bases). Germline V gives CDR1 SGHRS, CDR2 YFSETQ. V lost 4 bases and J lost 7, with 17 bases in between. This CDR3 has 15 residues. The CDR3 coding sequence is TGCGCCAGCAGCGTTGGGACACCCAAGCCTGAAAAACTGTTTTTT. Amino acids: CASSVGTPKPEKLFF. Looking up the rest from reference TRBV5-1 and TRBJ1-4 gives the full variable domain: KAGVTQTPRYLIKTRGQQVTLSCSPISGHRSVSWYQQTPGQGLQFLFEYFSETQRNKGNFPGRFSGRQFSNSRSEMNVSTLELGDSALYLCASSVGTPKPEKLFFGSGTQLSVL.

J is TRBJ2-7 and V is TRBV18; 10 positions match TRBD1. This CDR3 has 16 residues. Germline V lookup: CDR1 KGHSH, CDR2 LQKENI. The junction had 8 bases not matched to a gene; V was cut back by 0 bases and J by 6 bases. The DNA for the CDR3 is TGTGCCAGCTCACCACCGCGGGGACAGGGGTCGGTCGAGCAGTACTTC. It is translated as CASSPPRGQGSVEQYF.